This T cell receptor (beta chain) is drawn from a study of cytomegalovirus exposure and HLA in healthy donors. The germline gives CDR1 MNHEY, CDR2 SVGAGI. Between the trimmed V and J ends, which lost 0 bases and 4 bases, there was a span of 6 bases. The CDR3 has 14 residues. PCR amplification relied on 60 Vbeta primers (plus 13 Jbeta primers). Assay: immunoSEQ multiplex PCR; the TCRdb copy retains only in-frame clones and omits some. The sample has 150,000 to 200,000 clones, around four fifths seen once. The chain couples TRBV6-5 to TRBJ2-2; maybe TRBD2 (5 bases). Sequences were obtained from PBMCs. The source is a man aged 35 to 55 in good health and CMV-seropositive. The CDR3 DNA reads as TGTGCCAGCAGTTACTCGAGGGCCACCGGGGAGCTGTTTTTT. Its protein is CASSYSRATGELFF.